A single sample gave rise to the 23 T cell receptor beta chains below, sequenced in a study of blood T cell repertoires in COVID-19. The assay was immunoSEQ multiplex PCR, and TCRdb's table has in-frame clones only and misses some. This repertoire shows about 230,000 clones, roughly 84% found once; its top ten account for about 2%. Sequencing input: peripheral blood. The source of these receptors is a man aged 35 to 55 who had recovered from COVID-19.

This sequence joins TRBV7-9 and TRBJ2-3; 10 nucleotides line up with TRBD2. Germline loops: CDR1 SEHNR, CDR2 FQNEAQ (reference sequence). This CDR3 is built from 15 residues. J gave up 7 bases and V 2 bases, and 6 bases lay outside the gene matches. DNA for the CDR3: TGTGCCAGCAGCTTACAGCGGGGGGGCGCAAATACGCAGTATTTT. Translating it yields CASSLQRGGANTQYF.

This clone has only one observation. The chain combines TRBV3-1 (or the pseudogene TRBV3-2) with TRBJ2-3; D remains ambiguous. The germline V gene has CDR1 LGHDT and CDR2 YNNKEL (reference sequence). Trimming took off 2 bases at V and 5 bases at J, with 5 bases between the two ends. CDR3 size: 12 residues. CDR3 residues: CASSQRGDTQYF. CDR3 DNA sequence: TGTGCCAGCAGCCAACGAGGAGATACGCAGTATTTT.

This clone has only one observation. The rearrangement uses TRBV19 and TRBJ2-4; D possibly corresponds to TRBD1 (6 bases). This CDR3 spans 12 amino acids. Germline V gene lookup returns CDR1 LNHDA and CDR2 SQIVND (reference sequence). The ends were cut back, 7 bases at V and 4 bases at J, with 8 bases in the middle. CDR3 in amino acids: CASTDSKNIQYF. The DNA for the CDR3 is TGTGCCAGTACGGACAGTAAAAACATTCAGTACTTC.

This clone was detected only a few times. CDR3 DNA sequence: TGTGCCAGCAGTGCCGGGGATGCAACTAATGAAAAACTGTTTTTT. As protein: CASSAGDATNEKLFF. The gene calls are TRBV2 and TRBJ1-4; no reliable D call. Looked up from germline, CDR1 is SNHLY and CDR2 is FYNNEI. Trimming removed 4 bases at V and 0 bases at J, with 9 bases between. The CDR3 is 15 amino acids. The full variable domain, completed using reference TRBV2 and TRBJ1-4, is EPEVTQTPSHQVTQMGQEVILRCVPISNHLYFYWYRQILGQKVEFLVSFYNNEISEKSEIFDDQFSVERPDGSNFTLKIRSTKLEDSAMYFCASSAGDATNEKLFFGSGTQLSVL.

This rearrangement joins TRBV27 to TRBJ1-6, with 7 bases lining up with TRBD1. Germline-derived CDR1 and CDR2 are MNHEY and SMNVEV (reference sequence). This CDR3 is 16 amino acids long. V shed 7 bases, J shed 1 base, and the junction held 7 bases outside the gene matches. This chain's CDR3 is CASTHTGESYNSPLHF. The CDR3 nucleotides are TGTGCCAGCACCCATACAGGGGAATCCTATAATTCACCCCTCCACTTT.

This clone was detected only a few times. The V and J genes are TRBV25-1 and TRBJ2-5; tentatively, D is TRBD1 (6 bases). V was clipped by 2 bases and J by 5 bases, with 12 bases between them. Germline CDR1 reads MGHDK; CDR2 reads SYGVNS. This CDR3 comprises 14 residues. CDR3 DNA sequence: TGTGCCAGCAGTGAACAGGGGTTGGGTGAGACCCAGTACTTC. Translation: CASSEQGLGETQYF. Full variable domain (rest looked up from reference TRBV25-1 and TRBJ2-5): EADIYQTPRYLVIGTGKKITLECSQTMGHDKMYWYQQDPGMELHLIHYSYGVNSTEKGDLSSESTVSRIRTEHFPLTLESARPSHTSQYLCASSEQGLGETQYFGPGTRLLVL.

This clone was counted a single time. CDR3 nucleotide sequence: TGTGCCAGCAGCTCCCGTGAGCGGTCGGCGGGCACAGATACGCAGTATTTT. Translation: CASSSRERSAGTDTQYF. V and J are TRBV7-2 and TRBJ2-3; TRBD2 might be the D (5 bases). Germline V gene lookup returns CDR1 SGHTA and CDR2 FQGNSA. This CDR3 contains 17 residues. V lost 4 bases and J 1 base, leaving 18 bases between the germline ends. Full variable domain (rest looked up from reference TRBV7-2 and TRBJ2-3): GAGVSQSPSNKVTEKGKDVELRCDPISGHTALYWYRQSLGQGLEFLIYFQGNSAPDKSGLPSDRFSAERTGGSVSTLTIQRTQQEDSAVYLCASSSRERSAGTDTQYFGPGTRLTVL.

This chain connects TRBV7-2 to TRBJ2-7, with a possible D match to TRBD1 (6 bases). Trimming removed 4 bases from V and 7 bases from J, with 23 bases in between. The CDR3 is 16 amino acids. CDR1 is SGHTA and CDR2 is FQGNSA in the germline V gene. The CDR3 sequence: CASSSYGDRTTVEQYF. The CDR3, as DNA: TGTGCCAGCAGCTCCTATGGTGACAGGACAACGGTTGAGCAGTACTTC.

This chain uses TRBV5-1 with TRBJ2-1; weak D call: TRBD2 (6 bases). The V and J ends lost 3 bases and 6 bases respectively, with 13 bases between them. The CDR3 consists of 14 residues. CDR1 is SGHRS, CDR2 YFSETQ, per germline. The CDR3 DNA reads TGCGCCAGCAGCTCTAGCGTTAACTCCAATGAGCAGTTCTTC. This codes for CASSSSVNSNEQFF.

The chain recombines TRBV7-6 with TRBJ2-7; TRBD2 matches at 8 bases. The J segment lost 2 bases and the V segment lost 3 bases, leaving 6 bases of the junction unmatched. CDR3 length: 15 residues. Germline assignment: CDR1 SGHVS and CDR2 FNYEAQ. The CDR3 bases are TGTGCCAGCAGCTTGCATAGCGGGGCCACCTACGAGCAGTACTTC. Translation: CASSLHSGATYEQYF.

This chain uses TRBV3-1 (or the pseudogene TRBV3-2) with TRBJ1-2, with TRBD1 matching 7 bases. In germline, CDR1 is LGHDT, CDR2 YNNKEL (reference sequence). The J segment lost 5 bases and the V segment lost 4 bases, leaving 4 bases of the junction unmatched. CDR3 length: 13 amino acids. The CDR3 bases are TGTGCCAGCAGCCTGGGGACAGAGTATGGCTACACCTTC. As protein: CASSLGTEYGYTF.

This chain uses TRBV19 with TRBJ2-5; 9 bases line up with TRBD2. CDR3 length equals 14 residues. The V segment lost 4 bases and the J segment 5 bases; nucleotides outside the gene matches: 5. Per germline, CDR1 LNHDA and CDR2 SQIVND (reference sequence). Here the CDR3 DNA reads TGTGCCAGTAGTAGGAGGAGCGGGGGGGAGACCCAGTACTTC. Its translation: CASSRRSGGETQYF.

The chain uses TRBV2 and TRBJ1-5; tentatively, D is TRBD1 (5 bases). CDR1 SNHLY and CDR2 FYNNEI come from the germline V gene. Trimming stripped 7 bases from V and 6 bases from J, with 16 bases between. The CDR3 extends over 14 amino acids. The CDR3 nucleotides read TGTGCCAGCACCCAAGGGGAAATTAGTCAGCCCCAGCATTTT. This sequence encodes CASTQGEISQPQHF.

The V gene is TRBV20-1, the J gene TRBJ1-4, with TRBD1 matching over 10 bases. The CDR3 is made up of 13 amino acids. CDR1 and CDR2 from the germline V gene are DFQATT and SNEGSKA (reference sequence). V lost 3 bases to trimming and J lost 8 bases; unmatched junction nucleotides: 3. CDR3 DNA: TGCAGTGCTAGTCGGACAGGGGGAGAAAAACTGTTTTTT. Amino acid sequence: CSASRTGGEKLFF.

Comment on this clone: This same CDR3 is encoded by further DNA sequences in the sample. V gene TRBV2 combines with J gene TRBJ2-7; 7 bases are shared with TRBD1. The CDR3 totals 13 residues. V lost 3 bases, J lost 9 bases, and 8 bases stayed unmatched. Per germline, CDR1 SNHLY and CDR2 FYNNEI. DNA for the CDR3: TGTGCCAGCAGTGACGTTACAGGGGAAGCGCAGTACTTC. The encoded protein is CASSDVTGEAQYF.

For the CDR3, the DNA is TGTGCCAGCAGCGAGACACAGGCCGATAGTGAAAAACTGTTTTTT. Its translation is CASSETQADSEKLFF. The chain combines TRBV5-4 with TRBJ1-4; tentative D call: TRBD1 (5 bases). Per the germline V gene, CDR1 is SGHNT and CDR2 is YYREEE (reference sequence). The CDR3 contains 15 residues. The V and J ends lost 4 bases and 7 bases respectively, with 17 bases between them.

V usage is TRBV9 and J usage is TRBJ2-7; the match to TRBD1 covers 7 bases. Germline V gives CDR1 SGDLS, CDR2 YYNGEE. The CDR3 has 15 residues. V gave up 0 bases and J gave up 1 base; unmatched junction bases: 4. The CDR3 loop reads CASSVAGTASYEQYF. The CDR3 nucleotides are TGTGCCAGCAGCGTAGCTGGGACAGCTTCCTACGAGCAGTACTTC.

This clone appeared once. The V and J genes are TRBV6-2 or TRBV6-3 and TRBJ1-5; 9 positions match TRBD1. Germline V lookup: CDR1 MNHEY, CDR2 SVGEGT. V shed 2 bases and J 2 bases; nucleotides not matched to a gene: 1. This CDR3 spans 15 amino acids. CDR3: CASSYGDRGNQPQHF. The CDR3 nucleotides read TGTGCCAGCAGTTACGGGGACAGGGGCAATCAGCCCCAGCATTTT.

The V call is TRBV6-5, the J call TRBJ1-2, with unresolved D. The CDR3 sequence is 13 residues long. The ends were cut back, 7 bases at V and 4 bases at J, with 13 bases in the middle. Germline CDR1 is MNHEY and CDR2 is SVGAGI. The CDR3 loop reads CASNYQDFYGYTF. CDR3 nucleotide sequence: TGTGCCAGCAACTATCAGGACTTCTATGGCTACACCTTC.

The genes are TRBV30 and TRBJ2-4, with a possible D match to TRBD2 (5 bases). Germline CDR1 and CDR2: GTSNPN and SVGIG (reference sequence). The CDR3 runs to 14 residues. Trimming stripped 5 bases from V and 0 bases from J, with 11 bases between. The CDR3 reads CAWSPGLAKNIQYF. CDR3 sequence (DNA): TGTGCCTGGTCCCCGGGGTTAGCCAAAAACATTCAGTACTTC.

This chain joins TRBV5-1 and TRBJ2-7; 7 bases fit TRBD1. The CDR3 totals 13 residues. Per the germline V gene, CDR1 is SGHRS and CDR2 is YFSETQ. Losses at the gene ends were 0 bases for V and 8 bases for J; bases not matched to a gene: 5. DNA of the CDR3: TGCGCCAGCAGCTTGGAGGGGGCGCGGAAGCAGTACTTC. It specifies CASSLEGARKQYF.

V and J are TRBV5-1 and TRBJ2-3, with TRBD2 matching over 7 bases. Germline V gives CDR1 SGHRS, CDR2 YFSETQ. The CDR3 runs 12 residues. V gave up 6 bases and J gave up 6 bases; unmatched junction bases: 4. The CDR3 reads CASTSGGDTQYF. DNA of the CDR3: TGCGCCAGCACGTCCGGGGGGGATACGCAGTATTTT.

This clone was counted a few times. This rearrangement joins TRBV19 to TRBJ2-3, with D possibly matching TRBD2 (6 bases). This CDR3 comprises 14 residues. Trimming left V 0 bases short and J 9 bases short, with 13 bases between. Germline CDR1 reads LNHDA; CDR2 reads SQIVND (reference sequence). DNA of the CDR3: TGTGCCAGTAGTATAGATCTACGGGGGAGCACGCAGTATTTT. Translating gives CASSIDLRGSTQYF.